The 8 T cell receptor beta chains below all came from one sample that was sequenced in a study of blood T cell repertoires in COVID-19. The data were produced by immunoSEQ multiplex PCR, yet TCRdb's version contains in-frame clones alone and is incomplete. The sample has some 71,000 clones, approximately 80% seen once; the top ten hold more than 10%. The sample taken for sequencing was peripheral blood. All receptors derive from a middle-aged man with COVID-19, enrolled during active disease.

The V gene is TRBV25-1, the J gene TRBJ2-1, with 7 bases matching TRBD1. The trim removed 4 bases at V and 3 bases at J, leaving 6 bases unmatched. This CDR3 is built from 15 residues. Germline CDR1 reads MGHDK; CDR2 reads SYGVNS. In DNA, the CDR3 is TGTGCCAGCAGTGGTCCCGGGACAGTCTACAATGAGCAGTTCTTC. Protein: CASSGPGTVYNEQFF.

The CDR3 DNA is TGTGCCAGCAGCCGGCGGGGGGGCCGTGAAGAGACCCAGTACTTC. Protein product: CASSRRGGREETQYF. The chain combines TRBV9 with TRBJ2-5; TRBD2 agrees at 9 bases. Trimming cost V 4 bases and J 3 bases; bases outside gene matches: 7. The CDR3 is 15 amino acids. In germline, CDR1 is SGDLS, CDR2 YYNGEE.

The V gene is TRBV21-1, the J gene TRBJ2-3; the listed D gene, TRBD2, was not tested against the DNA. TRBV21-1 is a pseudogene locus. The CDR3 covers 15 residues. The CDR3 DNA sequence: TGTGCCAGCACCCCTGGGCGGGGGGGCCGGGATACGCAGTATTTT. As protein: CASTPGRGGRDTQYF.

This clone was found many times. This chain's CDR3 is CAWSVGQRYGYTF. DNA of the CDR3: TGTGCCTGGAGTGTTGGCCAGCGCTATGGCTACACCTTC. The V and J genes are TRBV30 and TRBJ1-2; D remains ambiguous. The CDR3 runs 13 residues. Germline lookup yields CDR1 GTSNPN and CDR2 SVGIG (reference sequence). Trimming removed 0 bases from V and 4 bases from J, with 9 bases in between.

The gene calls are TRBV9 and TRBJ1-6; a weak D match, TRBD1 (5 bases). The germline V gene encodes CDR1 SGDLS and CDR2 YYNGEE. Trimming left V 0 bases short and J 8 bases short, with 15 bases between. The CDR3 totals 16 residues. CDR3 protein: CASSVEARAADSPLHF. CDR3 in DNA: TGTGCCAGCAGCGTAGAGGCCAGGGCCGCGGATTCACCCCTCCACTTT.

The V and J genes are TRBV2 and TRBJ2-7, with 7 bases fitting TRBD1. In germline, CDR1 is SNHLY, CDR2 FYNNEI. The length of the CDR3 is 13 residues. Trimming took 6 bases from V and 5 from J; bases not matched to a gene: 7. The CDR3 protein is CASRPDRAHEQYF. Here the CDR3 DNA reads TGTGCCAGCAGGCCTGACAGGGCCCACGAGCAGTACTTC.

This chain joins TRBV5-4 and TRBJ1-2; possibly TRBD1 for D (5 bases). The CDR3 extends over 14 amino acids. Trimming stripped 4 bases from V and 6 bases from J, with 16 bases between. Per the germline V gene, CDR1 is SGHNT and CDR2 is YYREEE (reference sequence). In nucleotides, the CDR3 is TGTGCCAGCAGCGGGGGGGGTCGAGGGGATGGCTACACCTTC. Translation gives CASSGGGRGDGYTF.

The J gene is TRBJ2-5, the V gene TRBV18; D unresolved. V shed 0 bases and J shed 5 bases, with 16 bases lying between them. This CDR3 has 16 residues. Germline V CDR1 and CDR2: KGHSH, LQKENI. CDR3 DNA sequence: TGTGCCAGCTCACCACCATTGGGCGCGACCACTGAGACCCAGTACTTC. It codes for CASSPPLGATTETQYF.